This TCR beta chain was sequenced in a study of blood T cell repertoires in COVID-19 (dated by TCRdb to between 2020 and 2021). With regard to the full study: Samples covering the acute and convalescent phases of COVID-19 were provided by collaborators in the United States, Italy and Spain. The prospective study material was composed of cDNA or gDNA derived from T cells, B-cell-depleted T cells, or PBMCs. Deeply sampled blood TCRbeta repertoires from subjects exposed to, actively infected with, or recovered from COVID-19 were included in the dataset. A freely available public database, intended as a resource for researchers studying the immune response to SARS-CoV-2, is where the repertoires were released. Samples came from the ongoing ImmuneRACE study (first 160 participants) plus 1,254 subjects from 6 global collaborators. Nearly every sample came with metadata listing a de-identified subject ID, COVID-19 status, age in years and sex. HLA class I and class II types, where available, came from metadata supplied by the sample provider rather than from assay-based typing. What the research found in general, with its limitations: The quantity of clinical and demographic metadata differed by source and by participant and was supplied without curation.

From its cysteine to its phenylalanine, the CDR3 spans 17 amino acids. Here the CDR3 DNA is all that survives: 51 bases in frame from base 1. CDR1 and CDR2 (SGHRS, YFSETQ) derive from the germline V gene. V is reduced by 0 bases and J by 7 bases, leaving a spacing of 20 bases between them. TCRbeta CDR3 regions were amplified from genomic DNA using the immunoSEQ Assay, a bias-controlled multiplex PCR. Processing in the source paper ran as follows. Within the assay, amplification of reference gene primers was used to estimate how many nucleated cells each sample contained. Sequence reads were collapsed and filtered to measure the absolute abundance of every unique TCRbeta CDR3 rearrangement. Productive Simpson clonality was computed per sample as the square root of Simpson's diversity index over productive rearrangements. TCRdb mirrors the immuneACCESS table, restricted to in-frame sequences. Some clones are absent from its copies; in checked studies, under half trace to an unresolved V gene, and the reason for the others is unknown. V and J calls and clone size come straight from that table; D and trimming were deduced from the DNA. The sample profile shows 250,000 to 350,000 clones; roughly 84% of them were found once. The ten largest clones capture roughly 0.94% of the sample.

Comment on this clone: This clone's antigen is unknown. No base quality values were provided; no much bigger clone lies one nucleotide off.

One collaborating source in Seattle enrolled patients during active infection and followed them longitudinally through the course of disease. Whole blood was collected in K2EDTA tubes by collaborating institutions according to the institutions' own protocols. For TCRbeta analysis, collaborators shipped samples as frozen whole blood, isolated PBMCs, or DNA extracted from either of those sample types. The TCR originated in a human donor with COVID-19, enrolled during active disease. The donor label of this sample is uncertain. Sequencing was carried out using peripheral blood. The chain is made from TRBV5-1 and TRBJ2-1; the D gene cannot be resolved reliably. At the DNA level, the sequence is TGCGCCAGCAGCTTGGAATATGGCGGTGGCATATGGAATGAGCAGTTCTTC. Its protein reads: CASSLEYGGGIWNEQFF.